This passage covers 9 T cell receptor beta chains from one sample sequenced in a study of CD8 T cells in Susac syndrome. RNA amounts of about 0.45 to 1 ug underwent reverse transcription with random hexamers. TCRdb ran MiXCR on the immunoSEQ multiplex PCR reads and lists one entry per CDR3 protein. The sample includes some 160,000 distinct CDR3 sequences, 85% to 95% of them seen just once. The sequencing input was CD4+ T cells from PBMCs. The source is a human donor with Susac syndrome.

This sequence joins TRBV3-1 and TRBJ1-1, with D perhaps matching TRBD1 (5 bases). Trimming removed 7 bases at V and 1 base at J, with 13 bases between. The V gene's germline CDR1 is LGHDT and CDR2 YNNKEL (reference sequence). The CDR3 has 14 residues. The CDR3 coding sequence is TGTGCCAGCACCCGGGACGGTTCGAACACTGAAGCTTTCTTT. It encodes CASTRDGSNTEAFF. The complete variable domain, with remaining parts taken from reference TRBV3-1 and TRBJ1-1, reads DTAVSQTPKYLVTQMGNDKSIKCEQNLGHDTMYWYKQDSKKFLKIMFSYNNKELIINETVPNRFSPKSPDKAHLNLHINSLELGDSAVYFCASTRDGSNTEAFFGQGTRLTVV.

V gene TRBV12-3 or TRBV12-4 combines with J gene TRBJ2-1; 15 bases are shared with TRBD2. The junction had 8 bases not matched to a gene; V was cut back by 5 bases and J by 9 bases. The CDR3 consists of 16 residues. In DNA, the CDR3 is TGTGCCAGCAGTCCTCGGGGACTAGCGGGGGGTAGTGAGCAGTTCTTC. Encoded protein: CASSPRGLAGGSEQFF.

This rearrangement joins TRBV5-6 to TRBJ1-5, with 8 nucleotides matching TRBD1. The ends lost 4 bases at V and 6 bases at J; junction bases unmatched: 9. The germline V gene has CDR1 SGHDT and CDR2 YYEEEE. The CDR3 has 15 residues. The CDR3 loop reads CASSGRQGRSQPQHF. Here the CDR3 DNA reads TGTGCCAGCAGCGGCAGACAGGGGAGATCTCAGCCCCAGCATTTT.

This rearrangement joins TRBV5-4 to TRBJ1-1; 12 bases are a match to TRBD1. Trimming at V came to 5 bases and at J to 3 bases, leaving 8 bases not matched to a gene. This CDR3 region has 16 residues. Germline values: CDR1 SGHNT, CDR2 YYREEE (reference sequence). DNA for the CDR3: TGTGCCAGCAGAGCCGGGACAGGGGGCTGGGACACTGAAGCTTTCTTT. Translation gives CASRAGTGGWDTEAFF.

V usage is TRBV6-5 and J usage is TRBJ2-5; 8 positions match TRBD2. Trimming at V came to 5 bases and at J to 5 bases, leaving 10 bases not matched to a gene. CDR3 length: 15 amino acids. Germline V gene sequence: CDR1 MNHEY, CDR2 SVGAGI. As DNA, the CDR3 is TGTGCCAGCAGTAAGCATAGCGGGGAGGTGGAGACCCAGTACTTC. It codes for CASSKHSGEVETQYF.

The chain combines TRBV12-5 with TRBJ1-1; no definite D call. The CDR3 runs to 13 residues. CDR1 LGHNT and CDR2 FRNRAP come from the germline V gene. V was clipped by 3 bases and J by 2 bases, with 7 bases between them. CDR3: CASGLHLNTEAFF. The CDR3 DNA sequence: TGTGCTAGTGGTTTACACCTAAACACTGAAGCTTTCTTT.

The J gene is TRBJ2-3, the V gene TRBV5-1; 13 bases agree with TRBD2. Germline V lookup: CDR1 SGHRS, CDR2 YFSETQ. V shed 0 bases, J shed 12 bases, and the junction held 7 bases outside the gene matches. The CDR3 has 15 amino acids. The CDR3: CASSLAQLAGGAQYF. In DNA, the CDR3 is TGCGCCAGCAGCTTGGCCCAACTAGCGGGGGGGGCCCAGTATTTT.

This chain joins TRBV3-1 and TRBJ1-2; TRBD1 might be the D (6 bases). There are 15 residues in the CDR3. Germline CDR1 and CDR2: LGHDT and YNNKEL (reference sequence). The V end lost 5 bases, the J end lost 3 bases, and 16 bases lay between the germline ends. The CDR3 spells CASSARVDSHYGYTF. In DNA form, the CDR3 reads TGTGCCAGCAGCGCACGGGTGGACAGCCACTATGGCTACACCTTC.

The chain has TRBV20-1 and TRBJ1-1, with D uncertain. This CDR3 has 13 residues. Germline V lookup: CDR1 DFQATT, CDR2 SNEGSKA (reference sequence). Trimming removed 3 bases at V and 0 bases at J, with 8 bases between. CDR3: CSASSQMNTEAFF. The CDR3 nucleotides are TGCAGTGCTAGCTCCCAAATGAACACTGAAGCTTTCTTT.